This T cell receptor beta chain comes out of a study of CD8+CD57+ T cells in acquired aplastic anemia (dated by TCRdb to between 2018 and 2020). With regard to the full study: Extracted DNA from sorted CD4+ and CD8+ cells averaged approximately 3 ug, ranging from roughly 0.17 to 27.4 ug. CD8+CD57+ expansion was defined as a frequency above the mean frequency observed in healthy subjects. Study-wide findings and limitations: Roughly 30 CD8+ CDR3 sequences were found to be shared between patients and controls, but these sequences appeared to be highly expressed in patients and within the immunodominant clones of the patients. CD8+ Simpson's diversity did not differ significantly between patients and healthy controls (P=0.060).

This clonotype appeared many times. Its specific antigen is unknown. No base qualities exist here, and no much larger clone lies one base off it. Genomic DNA was used as template for profiling of TCR beta VDJ combinations and CDR3 sequences. An Illumina HiSeq 2000 was the platform used for TCR repertoire sequencing. As for how the authors treated the data: TRBV/TRBJ rearrangement plots, CDR3 size and DJ length profiles, and Simpson's diversity index were used to evaluate the repertoires. The most abundant DNA sequence in the deep sequencing data was taken as the immunodominant clone. CDR3 amino acid sequences were checked for sharing between subjects and were compared against published repertoires and the VDJdb database. Starting from the raw public reads, TCRdb applied fastp trimming at Q25, assembled clones with MiXCR and retained in-frame beta chains. Identical CDR3 proteins give one entry, which carries the most common genes and DNA. The V and J calls reflect TCRdb's pipeline rather than the authors' work. The sample table contains around 150,000 distinct CDR3 sequences; only one count was recorded for more than 45% of them. The biggest ten clones account for about 2.8% of the sample.

V is shortened by 1 base, J by 4 bases, and the region joining them spans 8 bases. The CDR3 starts with the cysteine, ends with the phenylalanine, and has 13 residues. Left in the record is the CDR3 DNA by itself, 39 bases read in frame from the first base. Reading the germline V gene (reference sequence) gives CDR1 WNHNN and CDR2 SYGVQD. Flow cytometry had shown CD8+CD57+ cell expansion in the patients selected for sequencing. Every patient had a diagnosis of severe acquired aplastic anemia based on International Study of Aplastic Anemia and Agranulocytosis and Camitta criteria. No therapy had been received by the patients at the time of blood sampling. TCR repertoires of sorted CD4+ and CD8+ blood T cells from severe aplastic anemia patients and healthy subjects were deep-sequenced in the study. Patients were enrolled in the USA under clinicaltrials.gov protocols 00001620, 01623167, 00001397, 00071045, 00081523 and 00961064. Ficoll-Paque density gradient centrifugation was used to isolate peripheral blood mononuclear cells. Before DNA was extracted, CD4+ and CD8+ T cells were sorted using either FACS or magnetic beads.

The sample taken for sequencing was sorted CD4+, CD8+, or CD8+CD57+ T cells (not recorded which) from PBMCs. This TCR was recovered from a human donor with aplastic anemia. The V gene is TRBV10-1 and the J gene is TRBJ2-7, with the D gene uncertain. Read as DNA, the sequence is TGCGCCAGCAGTGAGTTCGCTAATTACGAGCAGTACTTC. This codes for CASSEFANYEQYF.